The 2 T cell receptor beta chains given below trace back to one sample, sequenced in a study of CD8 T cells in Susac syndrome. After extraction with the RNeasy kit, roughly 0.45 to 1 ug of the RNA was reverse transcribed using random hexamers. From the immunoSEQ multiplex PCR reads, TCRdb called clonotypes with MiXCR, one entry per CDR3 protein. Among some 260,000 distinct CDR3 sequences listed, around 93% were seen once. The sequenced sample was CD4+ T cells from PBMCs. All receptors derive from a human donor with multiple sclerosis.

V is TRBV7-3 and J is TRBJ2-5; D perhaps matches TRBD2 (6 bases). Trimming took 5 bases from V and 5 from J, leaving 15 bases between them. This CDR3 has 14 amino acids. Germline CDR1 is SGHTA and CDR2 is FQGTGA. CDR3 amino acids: CASSPNGGRETQYF. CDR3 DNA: TGTGCCAGCAGCCCAAACGGGGGACGGGAGACCCAGTACTTC.

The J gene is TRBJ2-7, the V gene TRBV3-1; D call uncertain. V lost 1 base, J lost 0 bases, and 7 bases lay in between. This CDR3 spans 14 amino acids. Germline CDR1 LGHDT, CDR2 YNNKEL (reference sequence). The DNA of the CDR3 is TGTGCCAGCAGCCAAGCACAGACCTCCTACGAGCAGTACTTC. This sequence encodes CASSQAQTSYEQYF.